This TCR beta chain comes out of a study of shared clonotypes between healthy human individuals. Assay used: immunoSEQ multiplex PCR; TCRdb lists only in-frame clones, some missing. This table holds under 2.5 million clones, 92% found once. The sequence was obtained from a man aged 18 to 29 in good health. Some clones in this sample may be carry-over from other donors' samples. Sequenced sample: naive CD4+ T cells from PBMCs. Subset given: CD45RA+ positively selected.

The CDR3 DNA reads TGCGCCAGCAGTCCCGACAGGGCTCGGACCGGGGAGCTGTTTTTT. Translated, it gives CASSPDRARTGELFF. J is TRBJ2-2 and V is TRBV5-1, with 7 bases matching TRBD1. CDR1 is SGHRS, CDR2 YFSETQ, per germline. The V and J ends lost 5 bases and 5 bases, in that order; junction bases with no gene match: 9. CDR3 length: 15 amino acids.